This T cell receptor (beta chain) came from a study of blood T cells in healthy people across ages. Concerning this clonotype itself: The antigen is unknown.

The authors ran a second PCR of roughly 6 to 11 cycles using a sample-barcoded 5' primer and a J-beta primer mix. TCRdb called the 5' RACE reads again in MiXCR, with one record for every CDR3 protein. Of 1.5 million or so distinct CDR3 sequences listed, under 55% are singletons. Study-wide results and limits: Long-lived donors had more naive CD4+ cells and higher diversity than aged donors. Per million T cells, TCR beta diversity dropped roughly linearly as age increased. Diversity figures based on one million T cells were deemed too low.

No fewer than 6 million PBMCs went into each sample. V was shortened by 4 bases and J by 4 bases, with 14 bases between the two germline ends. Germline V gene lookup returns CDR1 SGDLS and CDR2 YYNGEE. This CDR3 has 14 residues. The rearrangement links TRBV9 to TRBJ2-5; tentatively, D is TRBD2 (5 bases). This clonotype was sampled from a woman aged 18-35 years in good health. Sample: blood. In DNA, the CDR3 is TGTGCCAGCAGCACTGACCTTGCGGGAGAGACCCAGTACTTC. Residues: CASSTDLAGETQYF.